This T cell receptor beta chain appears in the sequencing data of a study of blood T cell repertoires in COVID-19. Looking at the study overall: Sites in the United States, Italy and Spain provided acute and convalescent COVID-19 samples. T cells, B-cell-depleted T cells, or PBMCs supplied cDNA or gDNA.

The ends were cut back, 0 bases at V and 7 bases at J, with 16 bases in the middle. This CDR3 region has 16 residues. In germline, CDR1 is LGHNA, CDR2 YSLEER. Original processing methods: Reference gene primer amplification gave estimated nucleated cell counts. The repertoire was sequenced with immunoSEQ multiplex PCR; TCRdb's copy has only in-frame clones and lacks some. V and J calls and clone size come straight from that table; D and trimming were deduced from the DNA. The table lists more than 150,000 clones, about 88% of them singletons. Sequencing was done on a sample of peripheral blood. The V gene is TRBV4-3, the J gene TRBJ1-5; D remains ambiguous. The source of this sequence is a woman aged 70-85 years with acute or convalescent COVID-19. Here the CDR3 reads CASSQDRAGSGQPQHF. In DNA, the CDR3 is TGCGCCAGCAGCCAAGATAGAGCGGGTTCGGGCCAGCCCCAGCATTTT.